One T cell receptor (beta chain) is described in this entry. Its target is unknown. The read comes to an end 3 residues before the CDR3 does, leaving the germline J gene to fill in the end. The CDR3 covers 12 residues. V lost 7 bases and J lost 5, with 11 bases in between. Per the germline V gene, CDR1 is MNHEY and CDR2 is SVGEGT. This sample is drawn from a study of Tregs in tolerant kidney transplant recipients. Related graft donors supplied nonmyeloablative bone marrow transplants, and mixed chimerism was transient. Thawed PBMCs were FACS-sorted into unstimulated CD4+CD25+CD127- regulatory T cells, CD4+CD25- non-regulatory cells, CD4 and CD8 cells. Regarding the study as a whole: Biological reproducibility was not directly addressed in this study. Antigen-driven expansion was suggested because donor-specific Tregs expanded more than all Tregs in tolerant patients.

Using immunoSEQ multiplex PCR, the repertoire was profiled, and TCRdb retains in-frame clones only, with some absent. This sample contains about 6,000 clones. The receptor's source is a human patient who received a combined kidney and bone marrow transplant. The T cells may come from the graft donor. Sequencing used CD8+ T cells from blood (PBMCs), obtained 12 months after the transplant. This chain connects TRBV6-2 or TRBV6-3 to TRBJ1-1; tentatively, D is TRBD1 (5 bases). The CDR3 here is CASTGGGTEAFF. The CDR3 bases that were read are TGTGCCAGCACCGGGGGAGGGACTGAA.